Each of the 6 T cell receptor beta chains below was sequenced from the same sample in a study of blood T cell repertoires in COVID-19. The repertoire was sequenced with immunoSEQ multiplex PCR; TCRdb's copy has only in-frame clones and lacks some. The table records roughly 26,000 clones, 80% to 90% of them present only once. The sequencing input was peripheral blood. These receptors were obtained from a man aged 70-80 years with acute or convalescent COVID-19.

The J gene is TRBJ2-2, the V gene TRBV2, with D possibly being TRBD1 (5 bases). This CDR3 is 16 amino acids long. CDR1 is SNHLY and CDR2 is FYNNEI in the germline V gene. Trimming removed 5 bases from V and 8 bases from J, with 21 bases in between. CDR3 in DNA: TGTGCCAGCAGTTTAACAGGTGGATTTGGAGTAGGGGAGCTGTTTTTT. Its translation is CASSLTGGFGVGELFF. Full variable domain (rest looked up from reference TRBV2 and TRBJ2-2): EPEVTQTPSHQVTQMGQEVILRCVPISNHLYFYWYRQILGQKVEFLVSFYNNEISEKSEIFDDQFSVERPDGSNFTLKIRSTKLEDSAMYFCASSLTGGFGVGELFFGEGSRLTVL.

This clone has just one count. The chain is built from TRBV3-1 (or the pseudogene TRBV3-2) and TRBJ1-6, with D possibly TRBD1 on 6 matching bases. Germline V gene data show CDR1 as LGHDT and CDR2 as YNNKEL (reference sequence). With 4 bases removed from V and 4 bases from J, the gap between germline ends came to 11 bases. The CDR3 is made up of 15 amino acids. CDR3 nucleotide sequence: TGTGCCAGCAGCCGAGGGACAACTTATAATTCACCCCTCCACTTT. This gives the protein CASSRGTTYNSPLHF.

The rearrangement links TRBV28 to TRBJ2-7; 8 bases agree with TRBD2. The CDR3 runs to 14 residues. With V trimmed by 3 bases and J by 4 bases, 5 bases remained unmatched. Germline V CDR1 and CDR2: MDHEN, SYDVKM. The CDR3 DNA reads as TGTGCCAGCAGTTTCGGGGGGGAGGAATACGAGCAGTACTTC. Translating it yields CASSFGGEEYEQYF.

The V gene is TRBV5-6, the J gene TRBJ2-2; the match to TRBD1 covers 9 bases. The germline gives CDR1 SGHDT, CDR2 YYEEEE. This CDR3 spans 16 amino acids. The V and J ends lost 4 bases and 7 bases, in that order; junction bases with no gene match: 11. As DNA, the CDR3 is TGTGCCAGCAGCCTGTACTGGGGACAGGGCCTCGGGGAGCTGTTTTTT. Its translation: CASSLYWGQGLGELFF.

This clone was seen only once. The chain joins TRBV12-3 or TRBV12-4 to TRBJ2-5; 7 bases align to TRBD1. With 3 bases clipped from V and 7 bases from J, the junction kept 5 bases outside the gene matches. The CDR3 is 13 residues long. The CDR3 DNA is TGTGCCAGCAGTTTGACAGAGGGGGCGACCCAGTACTTC. Translated, it gives CASSLTEGATQYF.

This clone occurred once. The rearrangement joins TRBV10-3 to TRBJ2-1, with D possibly matching TRBD2 (6 bases). The germline V and J ends were trimmed by 4 bases and 5 bases, with 15 bases remaining between them. Germline CDR1 reads ENHRY; CDR2 reads SYGVKD. The CDR3 covers 15 residues. In DNA, the CDR3 is TGTGCCATCAGTGCCCAAAGGACTACCGACAATGAGCAGTTCTTC. Translation: CAISAQRTTDNEQFF.